The 17 T cell receptor beta chains below were found in one sample sequenced in a study of cytotoxic CD8 clonotypes in ibrutinib-treated CLL. Libraries were prepared by immunoSEQ multiplex PCR; TCRdb keeps only in-frame clonotypes and omits some of them. The sample lists 200,000 or so clones, 65% to 80% occurring once. Sample: PBMCs, taken after 12 months of ibrutinib treatment. The receptors were gathered from a human donor with chronic lymphocytic leukemia.

The chain couples TRBV25-1 to TRBJ1-6; 7 nucleotides align to TRBD1. V was clipped by 3 bases and J by 7 bases; unmatched bases: 3. The CDR3 spans 14 residues. CDR1 and CDR2 from the germline V gene are MGHDK and SYGVNS. This chain's CDR3 is CASSETGMNSPLHF. The CDR3, as DNA: TGTGCCAGCAGTGAGACAGGGATGAATTCACCCCTCCACTTT.

The chain uses TRBV30 and TRBJ2-3, with D possibly being TRBD2 (5 bases). Trimming stripped 2 bases from V and 2 bases from J, with 11 bases between. The CDR3 covers 14 residues. CDR1 GTSNPN and CDR2 SVGIG come from the germline V gene (reference sequence). The CDR3 DNA reads TGTGCCTGGAGTCTTGGGAGCCTCACAGATACGCAGTATTTT. This codes for CAWSLGSLTDTQYF.

The genes are TRBV5-1 and TRBJ2-1; no clear D gene. This CDR3 region has 11 residues. V lost 6 bases and J 7 bases, leaving 8 bases between the germline ends. Germline V gene data show CDR1 as SGHRS and CDR2 as YFSETQ. CDR3 sequence reads: CASTVGNEQFF. The CDR3 DNA follows: TGCGCCAGCACGGTCGGTAATGAGCAGTTCTTC.

The CDR3 sequence is CATSVGQGLEQYF. The CDR3 DNA follows: TGTGCCACCAGCGTAGGACAGGGGCTCGAGCAGTACTTC. The chain recombines TRBV15 with TRBJ2-7; the match to TRBD1 covers 9 bases. The CDR3 has 13 residues. V trimming: 5 bases; J trimming: 6 bases; junction bases outside the gene matches: 5. CDR1 is LNHNV and CDR2 is YYDKDF in the germline V gene (reference sequence).

The chain uses TRBV6-6 and TRBJ2-7; 15 positions agree with TRBD2. Germline V gene data show CDR1 as MNHNY and CDR2 as SVGAGI (reference sequence). The CDR3 has 15 residues. V shed 7 bases and J 6 bases; nucleotides not matched to a gene: 7. The CDR3, as DNA: TGTGCCAGCACCGATGGACTAGCGGGGGGGGGCGAGCAGTACTTC. Translated: CASTDGLAGGGEQYF.

The chain uses TRBV6-6 and TRBJ2-5; a possible D gene is TRBD2 (6 bases). In germline, CDR1 is MNHNY, CDR2 SVGAGI (reference sequence). V lost 5 bases and J 2 bases, leaving 15 bases between the germline ends. The length of the CDR3 is 15 residues. The CDR3 spells CASSVFTSTQETQYF. CDR3 coding DNA: TGTGCCAGCAGTGTATTCACTAGCACACAAGAGACCCAGTACTTC.

In this sample, this clone turned up a few times. This chain uses TRBV18 with TRBJ1-2; D unresolved. In germline, CDR1 is KGHSH, CDR2 LQKENI. The CDR3 contains 14 residues. The V and J ends lost 0 bases and 4 bases respectively, with 9 bases between them. The CDR3 bases are TGTGCCAGCTCACCACCTAGCGACGTCTATGGCTACACCTTC. It specifies CASSPPSDVYGYTF.

This clone was found once. DNA of the CDR3: TGTGCCAGCACCCTTAGTGGGGTTACTAACTATGGCTACACCTTC. It is translated as CASTLSGVTNYGYTF. J is TRBJ1-2 and V is TRBV9; D gene uncertain. The germline V gene has CDR1 SGDLS and CDR2 YYNGEE. V was cut by 6 bases and J by 0 bases, with 15 bases left in between. There are 15 residues in the CDR3.

The gene calls are TRBV5-1 and TRBJ1-3; the match to TRBD1 covers 7 bases. The CDR3 has 15 amino acids. Germline CDR1 and CDR2: SGHRS and YFSETQ. With V trimmed by 3 bases and J by 4 bases, 7 bases remained unmatched. In DNA, the CDR3 is TGCGCCAGCAGCTCGACAGGGTCGGCGGGAAACACCATATATTTT. It codes for CASSSTGSAGNTIYF. The entire variable domain, with the rest obtained from reference TRBV5-1 and TRBJ1-3, is as follows: KAGVTQTPRYLIKTRGQQVTLSCSPISGHRSVSWYQQTPGQGLQFLFEYFSETQRNKGNFPGRFSGRQFSNSRSEMNVSTLELGDSALYLCASSSTGSAGNTIYFGEGSWLTVV.

Only a few counts were recorded for this clone. The chain employs TRBV7-3 and TRBJ1-2; D is ambiguous. The V end was cut by 5 bases, the J end by 8 bases, with 12 bases between. The CDR3 loop spans 12 amino acids. Germline V lookup: CDR1 SGHTA, CDR2 FQGTGA. The CDR3 here is CASSDAVGGYTF. The CDR3 nucleotides read TGTGCCAGCAGCGATGCGGTCGGCGGCTACACCTTC.

V usage is TRBV30 and J usage is TRBJ1-4; TRBD1 aligns across 7 bases. J gave up 11 bases and V 1 base, and 13 bases lay outside the gene matches. This CDR3 is 15 amino acids long. Germline assignment: CDR1 GTSNPN and CDR2 SVGIG (reference sequence). The CDR3 region is CAWSARGQGVRKLFF. The DNA for the CDR3 is TGTGCCTGGAGTGCCCGAGGGCAGGGGGTGAGGAAACTGTTTTTT.

V usage is TRBV2 and J usage is TRBJ2-1; TRBD1 matches at 7 bases. The V and J ends lost 7 bases and 5 bases, in that order; junction bases with no gene match: 14. The V gene's germline CDR1 is SNHLY and CDR2 FYNNEI. CDR3 length equals 16 residues. In nucleotides, the CDR3 is TGTGCCAGCATTCGCCACCGGGACAGCCAAGACAATGAGCAGTTCTTC. It encodes CASIRHRDSQDNEQFF.

The V call is TRBV2, the J call TRBJ1-5; D is unresolved. CDR1 and CDR2 from the germline V gene are SNHLY and FYNNEI. The germline V and J ends were trimmed by 8 bases and 0 bases, with 11 bases remaining between them. The CDR3 spans 14 residues. CDR3 coding DNA: TGTGCCAGCGGTCCAGCTTATAGCAATCAGCCCCAGCATTTT. As protein: CASGPAYSNQPQHF.

In its sample, this clone was seen once. This sequence joins TRBV27 and TRBJ2-7, with 12 bases identical to TRBD1. Germline CDR1 reads MNHEY; CDR2 reads SMNVEV (reference sequence). The CDR3 totals 13 residues. Trimming took 9 bases from V and 2 from J; bases not matched to a gene: 2. CDR3 in DNA: TGTGCCAGTGGGACAGGGGGCGCCTACGAGCAGTACTTC. Protein product: CASGTGGAYEQYF.

V usage is TRBV7-9 and J usage is TRBJ2-2; D is uncertain. V was cut by 3 bases and J by 6 bases, with 14 bases left in between. Looked up from germline, CDR1 is SEHNR and CDR2 is FQNEAQ (reference sequence). This CDR3 region has 15 residues. Here the CDR3 reads CASSLSLVLSGELFF. The DNA for the CDR3 is TGTGCCAGCAGCTTGTCCCTCGTGCTTTCCGGGGAGCTGTTTTTT.

The chain has TRBV30 and TRBJ2-1; 8 bases agree with TRBD2. Germline V lookup: CDR1 GTSNPN, CDR2 SVGIG (reference sequence). The ends lost 1 base at V and 7 bases at J; junction bases unmatched: 9. The CDR3 is made up of 15 amino acids. This CDR3 is CAWSAYAGGRNEQFF. CDR3 coding DNA: TGTGCCTGGAGTGCGTACGCGGGAGGTCGTAATGAGCAGTTCTTC.

V and J are TRBV4-2 and TRBJ1-3; possible D gene TRBD1, 6 bases. In germline, CDR1 is LGHNA, CDR2 YNFKEQ. Trimming removed 9 bases from V and 10 bases from J, with 13 bases in between. The CDR3 totals 11 residues. Here the CDR3 reads CASATGPTIYF. The CDR3 DNA sequence: TGTGCCAGTGCGACAGGTCCGACCATATATTTT.